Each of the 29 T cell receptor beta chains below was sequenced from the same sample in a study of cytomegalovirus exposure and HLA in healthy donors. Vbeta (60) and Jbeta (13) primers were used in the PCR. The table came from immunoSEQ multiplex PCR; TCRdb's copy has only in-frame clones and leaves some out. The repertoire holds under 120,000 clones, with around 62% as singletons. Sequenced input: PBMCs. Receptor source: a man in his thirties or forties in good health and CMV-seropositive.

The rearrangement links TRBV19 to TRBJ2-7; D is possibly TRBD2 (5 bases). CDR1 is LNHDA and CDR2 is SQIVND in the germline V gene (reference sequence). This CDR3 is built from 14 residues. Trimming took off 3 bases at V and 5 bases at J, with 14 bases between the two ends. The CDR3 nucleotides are TGTGCCAGTAGTATTTCGGGTCAGGAGGACGAGCAGTACTTC. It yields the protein CASSISGQEDEQYF.

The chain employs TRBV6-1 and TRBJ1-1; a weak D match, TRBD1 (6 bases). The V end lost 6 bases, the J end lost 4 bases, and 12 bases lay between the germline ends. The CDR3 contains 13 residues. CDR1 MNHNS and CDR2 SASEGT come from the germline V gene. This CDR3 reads CASRTGLFTEAFF. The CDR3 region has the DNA TGTGCCAGCAGGACAGGACTTTTCACTGAAGCTTTCTTT.

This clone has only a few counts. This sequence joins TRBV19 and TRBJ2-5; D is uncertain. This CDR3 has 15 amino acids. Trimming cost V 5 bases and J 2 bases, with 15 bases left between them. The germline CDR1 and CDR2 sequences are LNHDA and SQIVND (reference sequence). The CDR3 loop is CASSPDPTDQETQYF. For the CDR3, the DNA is TGTGCCAGTAGTCCCGACCCCACAGATCAAGAGACCCAGTACTTC. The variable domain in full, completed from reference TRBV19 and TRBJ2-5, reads DGGITQSPKYLFRKEGQNVTLSCEQNLNHDAMYWYRQDPGQGLRLIYYSQIVNDFQKGDIAEGYSVSREKKESFPLTVTSAQKNPTAFYLCASSPDPTDQETQYFGPGTRLLVL.

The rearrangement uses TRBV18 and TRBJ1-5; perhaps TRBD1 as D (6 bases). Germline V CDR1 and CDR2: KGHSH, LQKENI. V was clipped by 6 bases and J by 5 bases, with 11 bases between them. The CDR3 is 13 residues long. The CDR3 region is CASSTNRDQPQHF. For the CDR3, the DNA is TGTGCCAGCTCTACCAACAGGGATCAGCCCCAGCATTTT.

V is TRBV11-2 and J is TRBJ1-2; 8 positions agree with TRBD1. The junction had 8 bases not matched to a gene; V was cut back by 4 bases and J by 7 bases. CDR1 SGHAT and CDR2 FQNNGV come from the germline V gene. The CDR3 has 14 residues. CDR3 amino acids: CASSYGQGSGGYTF. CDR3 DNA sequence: TGTGCCAGCAGCTACGGACAGGGTTCGGGTGGCTACACCTTC.

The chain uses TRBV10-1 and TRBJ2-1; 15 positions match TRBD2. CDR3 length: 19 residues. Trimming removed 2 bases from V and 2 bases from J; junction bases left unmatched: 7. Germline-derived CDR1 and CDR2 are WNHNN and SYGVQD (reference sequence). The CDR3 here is CASSELGLAGGLAYNEQFF. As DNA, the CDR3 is TGCGCCAGCAGTGAGCTGGGACTAGCGGGGGGACTAGCCTACAATGAGCAGTTCTTC.

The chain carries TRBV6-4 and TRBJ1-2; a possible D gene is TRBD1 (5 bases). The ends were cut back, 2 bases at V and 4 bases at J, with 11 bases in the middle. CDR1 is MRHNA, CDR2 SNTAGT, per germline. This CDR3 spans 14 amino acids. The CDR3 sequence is CASSDPGGTYGYTF. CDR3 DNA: TGTGCCAGCAGTGACCCCGGGGGGACCTATGGCTACACCTTC.

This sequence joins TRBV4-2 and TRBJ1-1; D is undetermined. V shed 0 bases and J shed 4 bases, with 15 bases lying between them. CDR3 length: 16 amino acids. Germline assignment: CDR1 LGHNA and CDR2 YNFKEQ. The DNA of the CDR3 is TGTGCCAGCAGCCAAGATTATTCGGGTGTGGGCACTGAAGCTTTCTTT. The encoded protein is CASSQDYSGVGTEAFF.

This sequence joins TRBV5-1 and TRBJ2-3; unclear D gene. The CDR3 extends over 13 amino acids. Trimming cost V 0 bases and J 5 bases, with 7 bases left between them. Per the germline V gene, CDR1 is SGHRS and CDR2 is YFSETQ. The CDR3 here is CASSLGHQDTQYF. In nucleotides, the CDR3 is TGCGCCAGCAGCTTGGGGCATCAAGATACGCAGTATTTT.

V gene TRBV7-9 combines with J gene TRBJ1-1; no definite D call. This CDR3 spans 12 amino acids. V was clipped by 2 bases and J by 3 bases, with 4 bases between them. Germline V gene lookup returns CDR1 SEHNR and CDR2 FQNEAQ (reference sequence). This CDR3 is CASSLRDTEAFF. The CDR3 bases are TGTGCCAGCAGCTTACGGGACACTGAAGCTTTCTTT.

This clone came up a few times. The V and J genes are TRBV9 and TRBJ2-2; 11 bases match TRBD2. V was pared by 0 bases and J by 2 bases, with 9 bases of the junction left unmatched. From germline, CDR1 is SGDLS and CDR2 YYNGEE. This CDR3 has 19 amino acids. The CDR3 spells CASSVEGVGTSGNTGELFF. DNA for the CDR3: TGTGCCAGCAGCGTAGAGGGGGTCGGGACTAGCGGAAACACCGGGGAGCTGTTTTTT.

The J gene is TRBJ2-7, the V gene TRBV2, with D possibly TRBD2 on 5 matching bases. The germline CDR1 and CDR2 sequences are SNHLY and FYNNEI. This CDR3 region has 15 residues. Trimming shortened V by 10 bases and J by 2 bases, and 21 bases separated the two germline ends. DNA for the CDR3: TGTGCCACTGACTACCGGCCGGGGATTACCTACGAGCAGTACTTC. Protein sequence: CATDYRPGITYEQYF.

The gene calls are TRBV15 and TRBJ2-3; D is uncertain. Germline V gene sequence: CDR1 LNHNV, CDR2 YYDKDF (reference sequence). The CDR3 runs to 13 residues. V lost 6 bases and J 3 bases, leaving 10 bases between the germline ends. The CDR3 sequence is CATRGLSTDTQYF. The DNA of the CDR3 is TGTGCCACCAGGGGCCTGAGTACAGATACGCAGTATTTT.

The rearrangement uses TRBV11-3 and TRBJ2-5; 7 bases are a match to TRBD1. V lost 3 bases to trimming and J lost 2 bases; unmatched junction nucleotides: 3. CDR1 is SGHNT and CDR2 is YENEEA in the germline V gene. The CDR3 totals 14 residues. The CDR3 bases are TGTGCCAGCAGCTTCGGGACAGTTCAAGAGACCCAGTACTTC. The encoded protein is CASSFGTVQETQYF.

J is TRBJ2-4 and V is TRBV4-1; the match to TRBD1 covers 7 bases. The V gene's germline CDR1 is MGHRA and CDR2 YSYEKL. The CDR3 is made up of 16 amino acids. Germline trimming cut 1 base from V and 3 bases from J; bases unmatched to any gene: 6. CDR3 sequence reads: CASSQGKAGGKNIQYF. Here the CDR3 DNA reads TGCGCCAGCAGCCAAGGCAAAGCAGGGGGCAAAAACATTCAGTACTTC.

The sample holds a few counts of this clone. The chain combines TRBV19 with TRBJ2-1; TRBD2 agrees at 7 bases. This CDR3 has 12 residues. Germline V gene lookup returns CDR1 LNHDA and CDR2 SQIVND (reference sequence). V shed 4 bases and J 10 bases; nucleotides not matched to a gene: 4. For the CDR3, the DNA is TGTGCCAGTAGTAACCGGGGGGTAGAGCAGTTCTTC. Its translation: CASSNRGVEQFF. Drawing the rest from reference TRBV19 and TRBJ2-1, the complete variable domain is DGGITQSPKYLFRKEGQNVTLSCEQNLNHDAMYWYRQDPGQGLRLIYYSQIVNDFQKGDIAEGYSVSREKKESFPLTVTSAQKNPTAFYLCASSNRGVEQFFGPGTRLTVL.

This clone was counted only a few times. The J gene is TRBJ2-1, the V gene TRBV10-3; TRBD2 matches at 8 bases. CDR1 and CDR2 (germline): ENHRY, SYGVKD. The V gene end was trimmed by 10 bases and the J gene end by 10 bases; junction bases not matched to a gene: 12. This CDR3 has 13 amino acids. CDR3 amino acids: CATSGTPGGEQFF. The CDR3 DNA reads TGTGCCACCTCCGGGACTCCGGGGGGGGAGCAGTTCTTC.

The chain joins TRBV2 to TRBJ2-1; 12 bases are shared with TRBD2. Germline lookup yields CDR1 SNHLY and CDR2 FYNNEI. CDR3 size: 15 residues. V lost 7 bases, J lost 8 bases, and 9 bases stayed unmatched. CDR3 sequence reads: CASIRLAGARDEQFF. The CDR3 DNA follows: TGTGCCAGCATAAGACTAGCGGGGGCTAGGGATGAGCAGTTCTTC.

CDR3 loop: CATSRGRVSNTEAFF. The DNA of the CDR3 is TGTGCCACCAGCAGAGGGAGGGTCTCGAACACTGAAGCTTTCTTT. The V call is TRBV15, the J call TRBJ1-1; no reliable D call. The CDR3 is 15 amino acids. V was trimmed by 1 base and J by 1 base, leaving 10 bases between them. The V gene's germline CDR1 is LNHNV and CDR2 YYDKDF (reference sequence).

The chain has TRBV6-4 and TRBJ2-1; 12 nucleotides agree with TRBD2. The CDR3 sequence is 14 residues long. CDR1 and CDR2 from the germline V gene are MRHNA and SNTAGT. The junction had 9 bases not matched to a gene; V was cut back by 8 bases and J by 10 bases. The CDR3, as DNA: TGTGCCAGCGCCCTAGCGGGGGGGCCAGGCGAGCAGTTCTTC. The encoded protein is CASALAGGPGEQFF.

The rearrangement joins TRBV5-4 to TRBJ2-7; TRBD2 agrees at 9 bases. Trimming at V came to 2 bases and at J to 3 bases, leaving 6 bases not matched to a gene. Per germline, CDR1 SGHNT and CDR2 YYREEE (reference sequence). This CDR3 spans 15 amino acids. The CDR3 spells CASSFRASGNYEQYF. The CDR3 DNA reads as TGTGCCAGCAGCTTTAGGGCTAGCGGGAACTACGAGCAGTACTTC.

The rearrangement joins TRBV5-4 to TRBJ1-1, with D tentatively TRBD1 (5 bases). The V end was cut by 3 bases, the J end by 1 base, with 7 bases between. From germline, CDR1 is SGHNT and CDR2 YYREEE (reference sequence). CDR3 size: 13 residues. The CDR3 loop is CASSWGGNTEAFF. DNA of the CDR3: TGTGCCAGCAGCTGGGGGGGGAACACTGAAGCTTTCTTT.

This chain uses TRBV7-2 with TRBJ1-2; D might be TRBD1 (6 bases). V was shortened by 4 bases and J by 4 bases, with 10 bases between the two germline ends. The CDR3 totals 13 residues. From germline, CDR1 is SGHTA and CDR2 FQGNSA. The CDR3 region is CASSSGQFYGYTF. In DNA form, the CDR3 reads TGTGCCAGCAGCTCCGGACAGTTCTATGGCTACACCTTC.

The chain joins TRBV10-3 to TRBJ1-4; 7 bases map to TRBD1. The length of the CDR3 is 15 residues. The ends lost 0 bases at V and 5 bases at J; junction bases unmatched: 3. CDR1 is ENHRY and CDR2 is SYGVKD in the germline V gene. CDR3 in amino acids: CAISESRGGNEKLFF. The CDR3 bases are TGTGCCATCAGTGAGTCTCGAGGGGGCAATGAAAAACTGTTTTTT.

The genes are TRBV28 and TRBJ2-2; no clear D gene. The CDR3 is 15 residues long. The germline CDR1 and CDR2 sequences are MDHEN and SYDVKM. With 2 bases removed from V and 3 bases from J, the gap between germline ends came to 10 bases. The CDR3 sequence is CASSLAVLDTGELFF. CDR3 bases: TGTGCCAGCAGTTTAGCGGTGCTCGACACCGGGGAGCTGTTTTTT.

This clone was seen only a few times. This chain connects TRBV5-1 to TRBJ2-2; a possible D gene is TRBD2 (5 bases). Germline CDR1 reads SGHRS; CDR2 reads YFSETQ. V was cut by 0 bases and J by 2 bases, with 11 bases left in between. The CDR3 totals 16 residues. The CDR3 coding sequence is TGCGCCAGCAGCTTGGCTGTGGGAGCCAACACCGGGGAGCTGTTTTTT. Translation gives CASSLAVGANTGELFF.

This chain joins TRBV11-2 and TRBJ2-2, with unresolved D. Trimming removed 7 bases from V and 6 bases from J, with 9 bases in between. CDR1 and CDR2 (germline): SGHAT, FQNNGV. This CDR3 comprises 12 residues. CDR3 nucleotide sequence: TGTGCCAGCACTCTGGCCCCCGGGGAGCTGTTTTTT. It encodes CASTLAPGELFF.

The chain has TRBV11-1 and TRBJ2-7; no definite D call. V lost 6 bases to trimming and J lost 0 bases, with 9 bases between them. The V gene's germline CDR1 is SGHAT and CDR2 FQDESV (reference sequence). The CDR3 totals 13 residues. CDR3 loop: CASREDTSYEQYF. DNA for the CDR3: TGTGCCAGCAGAGAAGACACCTCCTACGAGCAGTACTTC.

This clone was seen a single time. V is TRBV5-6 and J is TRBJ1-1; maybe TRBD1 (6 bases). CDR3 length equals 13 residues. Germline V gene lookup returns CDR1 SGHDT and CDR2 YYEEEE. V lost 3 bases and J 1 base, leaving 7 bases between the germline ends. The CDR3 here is CASSSTGNTEAFF. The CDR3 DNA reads TGTGCCAGCAGCTCGACAGGGAACACTGAAGCTTTCTTT.